The clone carrying this T cell receptor beta chain came up many times. The target antigen is unknown. This specimen comes from a study of T cells in Graves' hyperthyroidism and ophthalmopathy. Out of approximately 10 ml of fresh peripheral blood came the PBMCs. Amplified TCR beta CDR3 regions derived from RNA transcripts. The TCR CDR3 first-round RT-PCR relied on the HTBI primer set. TCRdb fed the multiplex PCR reads into MiXCR, producing one record per CDR3 protein. Among approximately 400,000 distinct CDR3 sequences listed, under 20% were seen once. Study results and caveats: Within blood appeared most thyroid clonotypes that had expanded above 0.001. Ophthalmopathy prediction by the model preceded onset by a median approximately 6.1 months.

This TCR derives from a woman aged 18-29 years with Graves' hyperthyroidism. Material for sequencing was blood.

The CDR3 coding sequence is TGTGCCATCAGTGAGCCGACAGGGTCGCAGTACTTC. As protein: CAISEPTGSQYF. The chain couples TRBV10-3 to TRBJ2-7, with 7 bases identical to TRBD1. V lost 2 bases to trimming and J lost 9 bases; unmatched junction nucleotides: 4. The CDR3 has 12 residues. CDR1 is ENHRY and CDR2 is SYGVKD in the germline V gene.